Shown below are 5 T cell receptor beta chains from a single sample sequenced in a study of long-term antiretroviral therapy in people with HIV. It was version v3.0 of the immunoSEQ assay that was run at survey level. Libraries were prepared by immunoSEQ multiplex PCR; TCRdb keeps only in-frame clonotypes and omits some of them. The sample lists 20,000 to 25,000 clones; over 80% were seen once. Here the sequenced sample was unsorted PBMCs, taken 1.6 years after starting antiretroviral therapy. These receptors were collected from a man aged 40-49 years with HIV.

This chain links TRBV7-2 with TRBJ2-1; the match to TRBD2 covers 14 bases. The V segment lost 3 bases and the J segment 5 bases; nucleotides outside the gene matches: 3. Looked up from germline, CDR1 is SGHTA and CDR2 is FQGNSA. The length of the CDR3 is 16 residues. Here the CDR3 reads CASSFLGLAGDNEQFF. The CDR3 DNA is TGTGCCAGCAGCTTTTTGGGACTAGCGGGAGACAATGAGCAGTTCTTC. Full variable domain (remainder filled in from reference TRBV7-2 and TRBJ2-1): GAGVSQSPSNKVTEKGKDVELRCDPISGHTALYWYRQSLGQGLEFLIYFQGNSAPDKSGLPSDRFSAERTGGSVSTLTIQRTQQEDSAVYLCASSFLGLAGDNEQFFGPGTRLTVL.

The chain carries TRBV6-5 and TRBJ2-7, with 7 bases lining up with TRBD1. This CDR3 has 13 residues. J lost 5 bases, V lost 5 bases, and 6 bases had no gene match. Germline CDR1 and CDR2: MNHEY and SVGAGI. CDR3 sequence (DNA): TGTGCCAGCAGTCCCGGGACAGTCCACGAGCAGTACTTC. This sequence encodes CASSPGTVHEQYF.

This chain uses TRBV5-6 with TRBJ2-7, with TRBD1 matching over 7 bases. With 3 bases clipped from V and 2 bases from J, the junction kept 2 bases outside the gene matches. This CDR3 has 13 amino acids. The germline V gene has CDR1 SGHDT and CDR2 YYEEEE. CDR3 sequence: CASSWDRTYEQYF. The CDR3 DNA reads TGTGCCAGCAGCTGGGACAGAACCTACGAGCAGTACTTC.

The chain joins TRBV9 to TRBJ2-2, with D possibly TRBD2 on 6 matching bases. Trimming stripped 4 bases from V and 5 bases from J, with 15 bases between. This CDR3 is 15 amino acids long. CDR1 and CDR2 (germline): SGDLS, YYNGEE. The DNA for the CDR3 is TGTGCCAGCAGCCCATCGGGGGAAACGACCGGGGAGCTGTTTTTT. It specifies CASSPSGETTGELFF.

This rearrangement joins TRBV15 to TRBJ1-1; D uncertain. The CDR3 has 15 residues. V lost 0 bases and J lost 2, with 10 bases in between. CDR1 LNHNV and CDR2 YYDKDF come from the germline V gene (reference sequence). CDR3 residues: CATSRDMRGNTEAFF. Here the CDR3 DNA reads TGTGCCACCAGCAGAGATATGCGGGGAAACACTGAAGCTTTCTTT.